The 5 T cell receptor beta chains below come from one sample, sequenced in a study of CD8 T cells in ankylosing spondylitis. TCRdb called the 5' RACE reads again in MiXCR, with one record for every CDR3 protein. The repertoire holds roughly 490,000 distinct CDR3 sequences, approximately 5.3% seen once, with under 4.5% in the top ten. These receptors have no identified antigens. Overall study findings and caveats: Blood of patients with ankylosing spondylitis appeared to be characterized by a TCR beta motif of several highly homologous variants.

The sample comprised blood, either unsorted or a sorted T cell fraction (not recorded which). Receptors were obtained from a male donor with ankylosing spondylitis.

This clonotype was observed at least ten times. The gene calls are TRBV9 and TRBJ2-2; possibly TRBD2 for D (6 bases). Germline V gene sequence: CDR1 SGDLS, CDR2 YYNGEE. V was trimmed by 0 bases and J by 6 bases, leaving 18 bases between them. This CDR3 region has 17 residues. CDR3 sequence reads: CASSVGVSGSGSGELFF. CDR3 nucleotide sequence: TGTGCCAGCAGCGTAGGGGTCTCCGGGAGTGGTTCCGGGGAGCTGTTTTTT.

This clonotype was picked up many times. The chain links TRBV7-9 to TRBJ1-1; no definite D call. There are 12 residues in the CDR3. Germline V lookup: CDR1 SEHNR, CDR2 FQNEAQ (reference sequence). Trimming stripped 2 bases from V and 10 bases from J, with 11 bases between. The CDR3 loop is CASSLLRDGAFF. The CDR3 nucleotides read TGTGCCAGCAGCTTACTTCGAGACGGAGCTTTCTTT.

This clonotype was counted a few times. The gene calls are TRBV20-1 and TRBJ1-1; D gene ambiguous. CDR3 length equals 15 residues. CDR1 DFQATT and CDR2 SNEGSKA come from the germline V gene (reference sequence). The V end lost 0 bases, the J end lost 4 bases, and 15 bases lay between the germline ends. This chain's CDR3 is CSARDGTVRGTEAFF. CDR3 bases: TGCAGTGCTAGAGACGGCACGGTCCGGGGCACTGAAGCTTTCTTT.

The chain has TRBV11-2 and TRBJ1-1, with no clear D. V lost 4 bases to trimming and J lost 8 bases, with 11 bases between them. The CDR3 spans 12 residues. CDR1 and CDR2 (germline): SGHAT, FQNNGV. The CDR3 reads CASSYQAAEAFF. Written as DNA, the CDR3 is TGTGCCAGCAGCTATCAGGCGGCCGAAGCTTTCTTT.

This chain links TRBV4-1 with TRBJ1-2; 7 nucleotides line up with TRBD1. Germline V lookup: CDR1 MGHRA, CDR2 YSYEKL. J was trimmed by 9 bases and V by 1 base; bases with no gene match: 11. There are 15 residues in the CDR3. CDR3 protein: CASSQVLLDRWSYTF. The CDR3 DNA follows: TGCGCCAGCAGCCAAGTCCTTTTGGACAGGTGGAGCTACACCTTC.